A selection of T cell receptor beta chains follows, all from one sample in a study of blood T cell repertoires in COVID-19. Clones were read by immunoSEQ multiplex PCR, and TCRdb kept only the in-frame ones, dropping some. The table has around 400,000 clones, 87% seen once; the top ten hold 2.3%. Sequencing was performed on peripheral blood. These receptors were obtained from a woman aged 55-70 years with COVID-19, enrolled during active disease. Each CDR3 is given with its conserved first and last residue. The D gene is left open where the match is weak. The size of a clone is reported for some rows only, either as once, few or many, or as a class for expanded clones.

CDR3: CASSFLRVDRDTEAFF
DNA: TGTGCCAGCAGCTTCCTTCGGGTGGATCGCGACACTGAAGCTTTCTTT
D: NA
J: TRBJ1-1
V: TRBV5-4
size: NA

CDR3: CASSPDRANSPLHF
DNA: TGTGCCAGCAGTCCGGACAGGGCTAATTCACCCCTCCACTTT
D: TRBD1
J: TRBJ1-6
V: TRBV28
size: NA

CDR3: CASSFSSTNEKLFF
DNA: TGCGCCAGCAGCTTTAGTTCAACTAATGAAAAACTGTTTTTT
D: NA
J: TRBJ1-4
V: TRBV5-1
size: NA

CDR3: CASTKARTYEQYF
DNA: TGTGCCAGCACCAAGGCCAGGACCTACGAGCAGTACTTC
D: NA
J: TRBJ2-7
V: TRBV6-6
size: NA

CDR3: CASSPGQADTQYF
DNA: TGCGCCAGCAGCCCGGGACAAGCAGATACGCAGTATTTT
D: NA
J: TRBJ2-3
V: TRBV5-1
size: NA

CDR3: CASSPTGIGGTDTQYF
DNA: TGCGCCAGCAGCCCAACAGGGATAGGAGGCACAGATACGCAGTATTTT
D: NA
J: TRBJ2-3
V: TRBV5-1
size: NA

CDR3: CASSPLVGGSTGNTIYF
DNA: TGTGCCAGCTCACCACTCGTAGGGGGCAGCACTGGAAACACCATATATTTT
D: TRBD1
J: TRBJ1-3
V: TRBV18
size: NA

CDR3: CASSFSPYGYTF
DNA: TGTGCCAGCAGTTTCTCCCCCTATGGCTACACCTTC
D: NA
J: TRBJ1-2
V: TRBV28
size: NA

CDR3: CASSLRASTDTQYF
DNA: TGTGCCAGCAGTTTAAGAGCGAGCACAGATACGCAGTATTTT
D: NA
J: TRBJ2-3
V: TRBV28
size: NA

CDR3: CASSRLAGVGTGELFF
DNA: TGTGCCAGCAGCCGTCTAGCGGGGGTGGGCACCGGGGAGCTGTTTTTT
D: TRBD2
J: TRBJ2-2
V: TRBV5-6
size: NA

CDR3: CASSTTDNSPLHF
DNA: TGTGCCAGCAGTACGACAGACAACTCACCCCTCCACTTT
D: NA
J: TRBJ1-6
V: TRBV27
size: NA

CDR3: CSASSGGLAKNIQYF
DNA: TGCAGTGCTAGTAGCGGGGGACTAGCCAAAAACATTCAGTACTTC
D: TRBD2
J: TRBJ2-4
V: TRBV20-1
size: few

CDR3: CASSLAGQVNSPLHF
DNA: TGCGCCAGCAGCCTAGCGGGACAGGTTAATTCACCCCTCCACTTT
D: TRBD1
J: TRBJ1-6
V: TRBV5-1
size: NA

CDR3: CASSLRTVQGGEQYF
DNA: TGTGCCAGCAGTTTACGAACTGTCCAGGGTGGCGAGCAGTACTTC
D: NA
J: TRBJ2-7
V: TRBV28
size: NA

CDR3: CASSMGQGNQPQHF
DNA: TGTGCCAGCAGCATGGGACAGGGCAATCAGCCCCAGCATTTT
D: TRBD1
J: TRBJ1-5
V: TRBV7-9
size: few

CDR3: CASSPDRDYGYTF
DNA: TGTGCCAGCTCACCGGACAGAGACTATGGCTACACCTTC
D: NA
J: TRBJ1-2
V: TRBV18
size: NA

CDR3: CSASGAKTQYF
DNA: TGCAGTGCTAGTGGGGCGAAGACCCAGTACTTC
D: NA
J: TRBJ2-5
V: TRBV20-1
size: NA

CDR3: CASSLTGPGIGTEAFF
DNA: TGTGCCAGCAGTCTCACCGGACCGGGAATTGGCACTGAAGCTTTCTTT
D: NA
J: TRBJ1-1
V: TRBV28
size: NA

CDR3: CASAGDSYEQYF
DNA: TGTGCCTCAGCGGGGGACTCCTACGAGCAGTACTTC
D: TRBD2
J: TRBJ2-7
V: TRBV19
size: NA

CDR3: CASRTTGRTYEQYF
DNA: TGTGCCAGCAGGACGACTGGTAGGACCTACGAGCAGTACTTC
D: NA
J: TRBJ2-7
V: TRBV2
size: NA

CDR3: CASSQADRGYTF
DNA: TGTGCCAGCAGCCAAGCGGACAGGGGCTACACCTTC
D: TRBD1
J: TRBJ1-2
V: TRBV3-1/TRBV3-2
size: NA

CDR3: CASSPTGGANVLTF
DNA: TGTGCCAGCAGCCCGACGGGGGGGGCCAACGTCCTGACTTTC
D: NA
J: TRBJ2-6
V: TRBV4-2
size: NA